This TCR beta chain originates from a study of early T cells in non-severe SARS-CoV-2 infection. Turning to the study itself: Chains from this unsorted whole-blood bulk RNA could not be paired.

This CDR3 spans 12 amino acids. The germline CDR1 and CDR2 sequences are SQVTM and ANQGSEA. Trimming left V 6 bases short and J 3 bases short, with 12 bases between. The protocol attached unique molecular identifiers to individual cDNA molecules. From the 5' RACE reads, TCRdb called clonotypes with MiXCR, one entry per CDR3 protein. This sample has approximately 42,000 distinct CDR3 sequences, with roughly 7.1% found just once. The gene calls are TRBV29-1 and TRBJ2-7; perhaps TRBD2 as D (6 bases). This clonotype was obtained from an adult who was a healthcare worker with PCR-confirmed SARS-CoV-2 infection or an uninfected control (not recorded which). The sequenced sample was whole blood. CDR3 sequence reads: CSVAGGNYEQYF. CDR3 coding DNA: TGCAGCGTAGCCGGGGGAAACTACGAGCAGTACTTC.